The 28 T cell receptor beta chains presented below share a single source sample, sequenced in a study of response to subunit inactivated influenza vaccine. In TCRdb, the RT-PCR reads were re-called with MiXCR into one record per CDR3 protein. The sample has around 570,000 distinct CDR3 sequences, over 9% seen once. The same data also went into a second study, on T cells expressing NK-cell markers. From that paper: In generating TCR beta cDNA, 5'RACE template switching with UMIs was used.

Sequences were derived from PBMCs from blood, sampled on the day of vaccination. Receptors were obtained from a man between 45 and 60 years old who received an inactivated influenza vaccine.

This clonotype was seen more than once but under ten times. The chain uses TRBV5-1 and TRBJ1-1; D remains ambiguous. CDR1 and CDR2 from the germline V gene are SGHRS and YFSETQ. The CDR3 length is 13 residues. Trimming took off 4 bases at V and 5 bases at J, with 12 bases between the two ends. The chain's CDR3 is CASSPGVQTEAFF. CDR3 coding DNA: TGCGCCAGCAGCCCCGGGGTCCAGACTGAAGCTTTCTTT.

The chain is built from TRBV24-1 and TRBJ2-5; D is unclear. CDR3 length: 14 amino acids. Trimming shortened V by 1 base and J by 3 bases, and 8 bases separated the two germline ends. The germline CDR1 and CDR2 sequences are KGHDR and SFDVKD. The CDR3 nucleotides read TGTGCCACCAGTGATTTTAGGCAGAAAGAGACCCAGTACTTC. Encoded protein: CATSDFRQKETQYF.

The chain couples TRBV20-1 to TRBJ1-1, with unresolved D. The CDR3 totals 13 residues. Between the trimmed V and J ends, which lost 3 bases and 5 bases, there was a span of 13 bases. Germline V gene data show CDR1 as DFQATT and CDR2 as SNEGSKA (reference sequence). The CDR3 loop is CSARDPLFTEAFF. In nucleotides, the CDR3 is TGCAGTGCTAGGGATCCCCTCTTTACTGAAGCTTTCTTT.

The chain joins TRBV5-6 to TRBJ2-1; TRBD1 agrees at 7 bases. This CDR3 comprises 11 residues. Trimming took 2 bases from V and 14 from J; bases not matched to a gene: 4. Germline-derived CDR1 and CDR2 are SGHDT and YYEEEE. In nucleotides, the CDR3 is TGTGCCAGCAGCTTTGGACAGGAGGAGTTCTTC. It encodes CASSFGQEEFF.

The chain recombines TRBV10-3 with TRBJ2-5; possibly TRBD2 for D (7 bases). Germline V gene lookup returns CDR1 ENHRY and CDR2 SYGVKD. The CDR3 has 16 amino acids. Trimming took 3 bases from V and 6 from J, leaving 20 bases between them. The CDR3 loop reads CAISEGRGGGVKTQYF. The CDR3 bases are TGTGCCATCAGTGAAGGCCGAGGGGGGGGCGTAAAGACCCAGTACTTC.

At least ten counts were recorded for this clonotype. The rearrangement joins TRBV2 to TRBJ2-1; TRBD1 might be the D (6 bases). There are 15 residues in the CDR3. The V end lost 4 bases, the J end lost 7 bases, and 17 bases lay between the germline ends. Per germline, CDR1 SNHLY and CDR2 FYNNEI. The CDR3 protein is CASSAEQGYRNEQFF. In nucleotides, the CDR3 is TGTGCCAGCAGTGCCGAACAGGGCTATCGGAATGAGCAGTTCTTC.

The chain links TRBV27 to TRBJ2-1, with 10 bases identical to TRBD2. Germline V gene lookup returns CDR1 MNHEY and CDR2 SMNVEV (reference sequence). With 3 bases clipped from V and 8 bases from J, the junction kept 10 bases outside the gene matches. The CDR3 sequence is 16 residues long. CDR3: CASSFALAGDYDEQFF. The DNA for the CDR3 is TGTGCCAGCAGTTTTGCGCTAGCGGGAGATTACGATGAGCAGTTCTTC.

V gene TRBV4-1 combines with J gene TRBJ2-5, with D perhaps given as TRBD1 or TRBD2 (5 bases each). Trimming cost V 0 bases and J 4 bases, with 18 bases left between them. Germline assignment: CDR1 MGHRA and CDR2 YSYEKL. This CDR3 contains 17 residues. CDR3 loop: CASSQEAGTARRETQYF. Written as DNA, the CDR3 is TGCGCCAGCAGCCAAGAGGCCGGGACCGCCCGCCGAGAGACCCAGTACTTC.

This rearrangement joins TRBV7-2 to TRBJ2-2; weak D call: TRBD1 (6 bases). This CDR3 has 19 amino acids. Between the trimmed V and J ends, which lost 0 bases and 3 bases, there was a span of 20 bases. Germline V gene data show CDR1 as SGHTA and CDR2 as FQGNSA. CDR3 in amino acids: CASSLALPYRAPYTGELFF. The CDR3 DNA reads as TGTGCCAGCAGCTTAGCGCTCCCTTACAGGGCCCCATACACCGGGGAGCTGTTTTTT.

This clonotype was counted only a few times. The chain carries TRBV7-9 and TRBJ2-5, with D uncertain. V dropped 1 base and J dropped 1 base, with 7 bases sitting between them. Germline assignment: CDR1 SEHNR and CDR2 FQNEAQ (reference sequence). The CDR3 covers 14 residues. The CDR3 DNA follows: TGTGCCAGCAGCTTAGTCCCGTCCCAAGAGACCCAGTACTTC. Translated: CASSLVPSQETQYF.

This clonotype was recorded at least ten times. V is TRBV28 and J is TRBJ2-2, with D possibly matching TRBD2 (6 bases). V lost 7 bases, J lost 5 bases, and 11 bases lay in between. Per the germline V gene, CDR1 is MDHEN and CDR2 is SYDVKM. This CDR3 comprises 13 residues. The CDR3 protein is CASKEGSTGELFF. For the CDR3, the DNA is TGTGCCAGCAAGGAGGGTTCTACCGGGGAGCTGTTTTTT.

This clonotype was recorded a few times. V is TRBV7-2 and J is TRBJ2-1; 9 bases match TRBD2. CDR1 is SGHTA and CDR2 is FQGNSA in the germline V gene. J gave up 3 bases and V 0 bases, and 15 bases lay outside the gene matches. The CDR3 runs 20 residues. The DNA of the CDR3 is TGTGCCAGCAGCTTAGCTTCCCGGCCTAGCGGGGCTGTAAACTACAATGAGCAGTTCTTC. Translating it yields CASSLASRPSGAVNYNEQFF.

This clonotype has just a few counts. The CDR3 bases are TGTGCCAGCAGCTTAGTAGTAGGGACAGAATTGAACACTGAAGCTTTCTTT. Protein: CASSLVVGTELNTEAFF. This rearrangement joins TRBV7-9 to TRBJ1-1; 7 positions match TRBD1. The CDR3 is 17 residues long. CDR1 is SEHNR, CDR2 FQNEAQ, per germline (reference sequence). V lost 1 base to trimming and J lost 0 bases; unmatched junction nucleotides: 8.

The chain employs TRBV4-1 and TRBJ1-2, with D maybe TRBD1 (6 bases). The germline gives CDR1 MGHRA, CDR2 YSYEKL. V lost 1 base, J lost 6 bases, and 21 bases lay in between. This CDR3 is built from 17 residues. The CDR3 DNA follows: TGCGCCAGCAGCCAAGTAAGTGGCCCAGGGGAATCAGATGGCTACACCTTC. It specifies CASSQVSGPGESDGYTF.

This clonotype was counted ten times or more. This chain uses TRBV6-5 with TRBJ2-2, with a weak D call TRBD2 (5 bases). V was shortened by 0 bases and J by 6 bases, with 8 bases between the two germline ends. There are 14 residues in the CDR3. Germline CDR1 MNHEY, CDR2 SVGAGI. CDR3 sequence reads: CASSYSIGAGELFF. In DNA form, the CDR3 reads TGTGCCAGCAGTTACTCGATCGGGGCCGGGGAGCTGTTTTTT.

This clonotype was counted a few times. The V gene is TRBV18, the J gene TRBJ2-1; either TRBD1 or TRBD2 may supply D (6 bases each). Germline values: CDR1 KGHSH, CDR2 LQKENI. V dropped 3 bases and J dropped 3 bases, with 15 bases sitting between them. The CDR3 runs to 16 residues. Written as DNA, the CDR3 is TGTGCCAGCTCACCCGGGGGACAATCCATCTACAATGAGCAGTTCTTC. Its protein product is CASSPGGQSIYNEQFF.

This chain joins TRBV4-2 and TRBJ2-1, with a possible D match to TRBD1 (5 bases). CDR1 is LGHNA and CDR2 is YNFKEQ in the germline V gene. This CDR3 comprises 16 residues. V was shortened by 1 base and J by 0 bases, with 10 bases between the two germline ends. The DNA of the CDR3 is TGTGCCAGCAGCCAAGGTAGGGGAAGCTCCTACAATGAGCAGTTCTTC. It is translated as CASSQGRGSSYNEQFF.

The sample holds many counts of this clonotype. The chain has TRBV20-1 and TRBJ2-3; 10 nucleotides align to TRBD2. CDR3 size: 16 residues. V shed 3 bases, J shed 6 bases, and the junction held 12 bases outside the gene matches. Germline V gene data show CDR1 as DFQATT and CDR2 as SNEGSKA (reference sequence). This CDR3 is CSASAASGGPWDTQYF. In DNA, the CDR3 is TGCAGTGCTAGTGCGGCTAGCGGGGGCCCCTGGGATACGCAGTATTTT.

This rearrangement joins TRBV7-3 to TRBJ2-1; the D is unclear. Germline V gene lookup returns CDR1 SGHTA and CDR2 FQGTGA. Trimming took off 6 bases at V and 9 bases at J, with 15 bases between the two ends. This CDR3 comprises 13 residues. The CDR3 loop reads CASSSQLGSEQFF. Here the CDR3 DNA reads TGTGCCAGCAGTTCTCAACTGGGGTCTGAGCAGTTCTTC.

The sample holds a few counts of this clonotype. The chain carries TRBV5-6 and TRBJ2-3; TRBD1 might be the D (5 bases). Trimming took 4 bases from V and 2 from J, leaving 14 bases between them. CDR3 length: 15 amino acids. Germline V CDR1 and CDR2: SGHDT, YYEEEE. The CDR3 region is CASSQETDLTDTQYF. In DNA, the CDR3 is TGTGCCAGCAGCCAGGAGACAGACCTCACAGATACGCAGTATTTT.

The sample holds many counts of this clonotype. The gene calls are TRBV12-3 or TRBV12-4 and TRBJ2-7, with 10 bases fitting TRBD1. The CDR3 contains 14 residues. J was trimmed by 4 bases and V by 5 bases; bases with no gene match: 5. The CDR3 sequence: CASSRTGGGYEQYF. In DNA, the CDR3 is TGTGCCAGCAGTAGGACAGGGGGAGGTTACGAGCAGTACTTC.

This clonotype came up a few times. The V call is TRBV10-3, the J call TRBJ2-5, with a tentative D call TRBD1 (6 bases). Germline V CDR1 and CDR2: ENHRY, SYGVKD. V lost 3 bases and J 7 bases, leaving 15 bases between the germline ends. The CDR3 loop spans 14 amino acids. CDR3: CAISEKTGQGTQYF. The CDR3 bases are TGTGCCATCAGTGAAAAAACAGGGCAGGGGACCCAGTACTTC.

This chain connects TRBV20-1 to TRBJ2-2; 7 nucleotides agree with TRBD1. V gave up 2 bases and J gave up 7 bases; unmatched junction bases: 7. The CDR3 extends over 14 amino acids. Germline V CDR1 and CDR2: DFQATT, SNEGSKA (reference sequence). The DNA of the CDR3 is TGCAGTGCTAGAAGGATGAGGGGGCACGGGGAGCTGTTTTTT. Translating it yields CSARRMRGHGELFF.

The chain has TRBV28 and TRBJ2-2; D is undetermined. Germline CDR1 reads MDHEN; CDR2 reads SYDVKM. This CDR3 spans 14 amino acids. V lost 2 bases and J lost 4, with 8 bases in between. CDR3 sequence: CASSLIYTTGELFF. CDR3 sequence (DNA): TGTGCCAGCAGTTTAATCTATACCACCGGGGAGCTGTTTTTT.

The rearrangement joins TRBV5-1 to TRBJ2-7; tentatively, D is TRBD1 (5 bases). Trimming removed 2 bases from V and 0 bases from J, with 12 bases in between. CDR3 length: 15 amino acids. Germline values: CDR1 SGHRS, CDR2 YFSETQ. The CDR3 loop reads CASSFVRGSSYEQYF. CDR3 DNA sequence: TGCGCCAGCAGCTTTGTTAGGGGCAGCTCCTACGAGCAGTACTTC.

In its sample, this clonotype was seen a few times. This chain joins TRBV5-1 and TRBJ2-3; 7 bases line up with TRBD1. Trimming cost V 4 bases and J 2 bases; bases outside gene matches: 7. The CDR3 totals 15 residues. Germline lookup yields CDR1 SGHRS and CDR2 YFSETQ. The CDR3 loop reads CASSPDRHPTDTQYF. The CDR3 DNA is TGCGCCAGCAGCCCGGACAGGCACCCCACAGATACGCAGTATTTT.

The table lists this clonotype with a few counts. This sequence joins TRBV9 and TRBJ1-1; 7 positions agree with TRBD1. V trimming: 2 bases; J trimming: 0 bases; junction bases outside the gene matches: 7. This CDR3 contains 16 residues. CDR1 is SGDLS and CDR2 is YYNGEE in the germline V gene. The CDR3 DNA sequence: TGTGCCAGCAGCGTCCGGGACAGCATCATGAACACTGAAGCTTTCTTT. Translating it yields CASSVRDSIMNTEAFF.

This clonotype was observed at least ten times. The genes are TRBV19 and TRBJ1-6; 9 positions match TRBD1. The CDR3 contains 14 residues. Germline values: CDR1 LNHDA, CDR2 SQIVND (reference sequence). V was clipped by 3 bases and J by 7 bases; unmatched bases: 1. The CDR3 sequence: CASSIGTGNSPLHF. The CDR3 DNA sequence: TGTGCCAGTAGTATCGGGACAGGGAATTCACCCCTCCACTTT.